The 18 T cell receptor beta chains in this list originate from one sample, sequenced in a study of vaccination and CD4 T cells after COVID-19. Cultured CD4+ T-cell DNA underwent Oncomine TCR Beta short-read sequencing. TCRdb re-called the PCR reads with MiXCR, one entry per CDR3 protein. Of over 11,000 distinct CDR3 sequences in the sample, roughly 54% were seen once. No antigen is known for these receptors. As for treatment: approximately 9-day PBMC culture with coronavirus spike peptide pools or control peptides (ViraFEST assay). The sample was CD4+ T cells from blood, cultured in vitro, taken before SARS-CoV-2 vaccination. The receptor set was obtained from a human donor who had recovered from COVID-19.

The gene calls are TRBV6-2 or TRBV6-3 and TRBJ2-3; D gene unclear. V dropped 2 bases and J dropped 4 bases, with 16 bases sitting between them. The CDR3 consists of 16 residues. The V gene's germline CDR1 is MNHEY and CDR2 SVGEGT. CDR3 residues: CASSYQRPQGPDTQYF. As DNA, the CDR3 is TGTGCCAGCAGTTACCAACGGCCTCAAGGGCCAGATACGCAGTATTTT.

V is TRBV7-2 and J is TRBJ1-1, with D unresolved. This CDR3 is 13 amino acids long. From germline, CDR1 is SGHTA and CDR2 FQGNSA. Trimming took off 1 base at V and 5 bases at J, with 8 bases between the two ends. CDR3 in DNA: TGTGCCAGCAGCTTAGAAAGGAGGACTGAAGCTTTCTTT. Protein sequence: CASSLERRTEAFF.

This clonotype was seen a few times. The CDR3 region is CSARDPGGTNTEAFF. CDR3 nucleotides: TGCAGTGCTAGAGATCCCGGCGGGACGAACACTGAAGCTTTCTTT. V and J are TRBV20-1 and TRBJ1-1; weak D call: TRBD1 (5 bases). This CDR3 spans 15 amino acids. Germline V gives CDR1 DFQATT, CDR2 SNEGSKA (reference sequence). Trimming took off 0 bases at V and 1 base at J, with 12 bases between the two ends.

This sequence joins TRBV11-3 and TRBJ1-1, with a tentative D call TRBD1 (5 bases). Trimming left V 2 bases short and J 2 bases short, with 6 bases between. CDR3 length: 13 amino acids. Germline CDR1 reads SGHNT; CDR2 reads YENEEA. The CDR3 nucleotides are TGTGCCAGCAGCTTACAGGGAAACACTGAAGCTTTCTTT. Protein product: CASSLQGNTEAFF. Filled out from reference TRBV11-3 and TRBJ1-1, the complete variable domain reads EAGVVQSPRYKIIEKKQPVAFWCNPISGHNTLYWYLQNLGQGPELLIRYENEEAVDDSQLPKDRFSAERLKGVDSTLKIQPAELGDSAVYLCASSLQGNTEAFFGQGTRLTVV.

The genes are TRBV29-1 and TRBJ2-3; 9 bases line up with TRBD1. The CDR3 covers 15 residues. The trim removed 6 bases at V and 3 bases at J, leaving 10 bases unmatched. Germline assignment: CDR1 SQVTM and CDR2 ANQGSEA. The CDR3 nucleotides read TGCAGCGTGGAAAGGGGACAGGGTTTGACAGATACGCAGTATTTT. Its translation: CSVERGQGLTDTQYF.

This rearrangement joins TRBV15 to TRBJ1-6; no clear D gene. This CDR3 has 13 residues. The V end lost 5 bases, the J end lost 7 bases, and 9 bases lay between the germline ends. CDR1 and CDR2 (germline): LNHNV, YYDKDF (reference sequence). The chain's CDR3 is CATSYGLNSPLHF. The CDR3 nucleotides read TGTGCCACCAGCTACGGCCTGAATTCACCCCTCCACTTT.

This clonotype was picked up a small number of times. The gene calls are TRBV27 and TRBJ1-6; 7 nucleotides line up with TRBD1. Germline loops: CDR1 MNHEY, CDR2 SMNVEV (reference sequence). J was trimmed by 10 bases and V by 4 bases; bases with no gene match: 13. The CDR3 is 16 amino acids. CDR3 region: CASSSPATGPRSPLHF. CDR3 nucleotide sequence: TGTGCCAGCAGTTCCCCTGCGACAGGGCCCAGATCACCCCTCCACTTT.

On this clonotype: One junction end does not reproduce the germline sequence, and a read error may be involved. V and J are TRBV27 and TRBJ1-1; a possible D gene is TRBD1 (6 bases). This CDR3 has 13 amino acids. Germline CDR1 reads MNHEY; CDR2 reads SMNVEV (reference sequence). CDR3 sequence (DNA): TGTGCCAGCAGCCACACGTGGGACACTGAAGCTTCCTTT. Residues: CASSHTWDTEASF.

The rearrangement joins TRBV11-2 to TRBJ2-2; 7 nucleotides match TRBD1. V was pared by 5 bases and J by 3 bases, with 6 bases of the junction left unmatched. The germline CDR1 and CDR2 sequences are SGHAT and FQNNGV. The CDR3 is 15 amino acids. DNA for the CDR3: TGTGCCAGCAGCCCCGGGACAGCCCACACCGGGGAGCTGTTTTTT. This codes for CASSPGTAHTGELFF.

The chain has TRBV12-3 or TRBV12-4 and TRBJ1-1; TRBD1 might be the D (5 bases). V lost 5 bases and J lost 6, with 10 bases in between. The CDR3 has 12 amino acids. The CDR3 protein is CASSKWGAEAFF. The CDR3 DNA reads TGTGCCAGCAGTAAATGGGGGGCTGAAGCTTTCTTT.

This chain connects TRBV11-2 to TRBJ2-7, with D perhaps assigned TRBD1 or TRBD2 (5 bases each). This CDR3 contains 19 residues. Trimming left V 5 bases short and J 7 bases short, with 33 bases between. The germline CDR1 and CDR2 sequences are SGHAT and FQNNGV. The CDR3 DNA sequence: TGTGCCAGCAGCCGCCGGGGAAGGGGCCGCTGGGATGGTTCTGGAGAGCAGTACTTC. This gives the protein CASSRRGRGRWDGSGEQYF.

J is TRBJ1-2 and V is TRBV15; no definite D call. Germline-derived CDR1 and CDR2 are LNHNV and YYDKDF (reference sequence). This CDR3 is 13 amino acids long. V was clipped by 5 bases and J by 7 bases, with 14 bases between them. CDR3 sequence (DNA): TGTGCCACCAGCCGGGGTGGCTCTGGTGGCTACACCTTC. Translating gives CATSRGGSGGYTF. The full variable domain, in which reference TRBV15 and TRBJ1-2 provide the parts outside the CDR3, is DAMVIQNPRYQVTQFGKPVTLSCSQTLNHNVMYWYQQKSSQAPKLLFHYYDKDFNNEADTPDNFQSRRPNTSFCFLDIRSPGLGDTAMYLCATSRGGSGGYTFGSGTRLTVV.

The V gene is TRBV20-1, the J gene TRBJ2-1; D may be TRBD2 (6 bases). This CDR3 region has 16 residues. V was pared by 2 bases and J by 8 bases, with 22 bases between. Germline V CDR1 and CDR2: DFQATT, SNEGSKA (reference sequence). The CDR3 bases are TGCAGTGCTAGACCCAAGGCAGCCTGGGGACTCTATGAGCAGTTCTTC. The encoded protein is CSARPKAAWGLYEQFF.

This chain uses TRBV7-8 with TRBJ1-1, with D tentatively TRBD1 (6 bases). Trimming removed 2 bases from V and 2 bases from J, with 12 bases in between. The CDR3 contains 15 residues. Germline lookup yields CDR1 SGHVS and CDR2 FQNEAQ. Here the CDR3 DNA reads TGTGCCAGCAGCTTATCACAGGGAGTCAACACTGAAGCTTTCTTT. It yields the protein CASSLSQGVNTEAFF.

The chain is built from TRBV12-3 or TRBV12-4 and TRBJ1-2; D might be TRBD1 (5 bases). The V end lost 5 bases, the J end lost 2 bases, and 15 bases lay between the germline ends. The CDR3 is made up of 15 amino acids. The CDR3 is CASSHRSAPNYGYTF. In DNA form, the CDR3 reads TGTGCCAGCAGTCACAGGAGCGCCCCCAACTATGGCTACACCTTC.

This clonotype was counted between two and nine times. The chain joins TRBV12-3 or TRBV12-4 to TRBJ1-1; 10 bases are shared with TRBD1. V shed 3 bases, J shed 3 bases, and the junction held 10 bases outside the gene matches. This CDR3 is 17 amino acids long. CDR3 residues: CASSFQGQGKAYTEAFF. The DNA of the CDR3 is TGTGCCAGCAGTTTTCAGGGACAGGGGAAGGCGTACACTGAAGCTTTCTTT.

This clonotype was counted a few times. This sequence joins TRBV7-9 and TRBJ2-1; the D gene is possibly TRBD2 (5 bases). CDR3 length: 14 amino acids. V was pared by 2 bases and J by 4 bases, with 9 bases between. CDR1 SEHNR and CDR2 FQNEAQ come from the germline V gene (reference sequence). This CDR3 is CASSLSSGYNEQFF. For the CDR3, the DNA is TGTGCCAGCAGCTTATCATCGGGGTACAATGAGCAGTTCTTC.

V is TRBV6-1 and J is TRBJ2-7, with TRBD1 as a possible D gene (6 bases). The CDR3 is 14 amino acids. Per the germline V gene, CDR1 is MNHNS and CDR2 is SASEGT. Between the trimmed V and J ends, which lost 5 bases and 2 bases, there was a span of 13 bases. The CDR3 sequence: CASSQNRVPYEQYF. In nucleotides, the CDR3 is TGTGCCAGCAGTCAAAACAGGGTCCCCTACGAGCAGTACTTC.